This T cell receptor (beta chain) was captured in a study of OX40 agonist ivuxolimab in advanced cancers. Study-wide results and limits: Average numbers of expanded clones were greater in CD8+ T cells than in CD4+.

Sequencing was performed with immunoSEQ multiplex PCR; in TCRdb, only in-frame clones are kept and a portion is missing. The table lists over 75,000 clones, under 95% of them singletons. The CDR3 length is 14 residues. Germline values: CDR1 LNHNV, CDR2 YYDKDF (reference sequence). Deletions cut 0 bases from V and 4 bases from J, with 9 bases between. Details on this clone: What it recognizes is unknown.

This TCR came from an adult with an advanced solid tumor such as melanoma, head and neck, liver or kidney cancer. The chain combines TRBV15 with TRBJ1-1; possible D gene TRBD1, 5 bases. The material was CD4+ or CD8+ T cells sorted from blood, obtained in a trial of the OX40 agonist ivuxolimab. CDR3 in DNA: TGTGCCACCAGCAGAGAGGGTGGGGGCACTGAAGCTTTCTTT. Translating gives CATSREGGGTEAFF.